The source of this T cell receptor (beta chain) is a study of T cell responses to AZD1222 COVID-19 vaccine. Points from the study as a whole: Reportedly, nearly half of unique spike TCRs recognized epitopes outside B.1.351/B.1.1.7 mutations. Elevations in Spike-specific TCR breadth and depth followed administration of two AZD1222 doses. Baseline testing showed seropositivity in only six or seven AZD1222 recipients. All repertoire sampling was performed exclusively after the peak T cell response.

About this clone itself: Its matching antigen is unknown.

This CDR3 has 15 residues. V lost 2 bases and J 3 bases, leaving 13 bases between the germline ends. The germline gives CDR1 SGHTA, CDR2 FQGNSA. The assay was immunoSEQ multiplex PCR, and TCRdb's table has in-frame clones only and misses some. The sample lists fewer than 150,000 clones, 92% occurring once. This chain joins TRBV7-2 and TRBJ2-5; D might be TRBD2 (5 bases). This specimen was peripheral blood, taken 28 days after the second AZD1222 dose. The sequence came from an adult who received the AZD1222 COVID-19 vaccine. In nucleotides, the CDR3 is TGTGCCAGCAGCTTAACCAGCTCGGGAAAAGAGACCCAGTACTTC. Encoded protein: CASSLTSSGKETQYF.